This record covers a single T cell receptor beta chain. The antigen remains undetermined. The CDR3 runs to 15 residues. J lost 5 bases, V lost 2 bases, and 6 bases had no gene match. Per the germline V gene, CDR1 is SGHVS and CDR2 is FNYEAQ. The data derive from a study of T cell responses to AZD1222 COVID-19 vaccine. Profiling relied on immunoSEQ multiplex PCR, and the TCRdb table lists in-frame clones only, not all of them. The sample gives around 100,000 clones, over 75% of which show up once; less than 20% is in the top ten. Study results and caveats: Most donors were white British, females outnumbered males, and clonal diversity was possibly underestimated.

The chain couples TRBV7-6 to TRBJ2-1; 7 bases match TRBD1. The receptor's source is an adult in good health. Here the sequenced sample was peripheral blood, taken on day 0 of AZD1222 vaccination. Written as DNA, the CDR3 is TGTGCCAGCAGCTTAATGGGACAGAACAACAATGAGCAGTTCTTC. It is translated as CASSLMGQNNNEQFF.